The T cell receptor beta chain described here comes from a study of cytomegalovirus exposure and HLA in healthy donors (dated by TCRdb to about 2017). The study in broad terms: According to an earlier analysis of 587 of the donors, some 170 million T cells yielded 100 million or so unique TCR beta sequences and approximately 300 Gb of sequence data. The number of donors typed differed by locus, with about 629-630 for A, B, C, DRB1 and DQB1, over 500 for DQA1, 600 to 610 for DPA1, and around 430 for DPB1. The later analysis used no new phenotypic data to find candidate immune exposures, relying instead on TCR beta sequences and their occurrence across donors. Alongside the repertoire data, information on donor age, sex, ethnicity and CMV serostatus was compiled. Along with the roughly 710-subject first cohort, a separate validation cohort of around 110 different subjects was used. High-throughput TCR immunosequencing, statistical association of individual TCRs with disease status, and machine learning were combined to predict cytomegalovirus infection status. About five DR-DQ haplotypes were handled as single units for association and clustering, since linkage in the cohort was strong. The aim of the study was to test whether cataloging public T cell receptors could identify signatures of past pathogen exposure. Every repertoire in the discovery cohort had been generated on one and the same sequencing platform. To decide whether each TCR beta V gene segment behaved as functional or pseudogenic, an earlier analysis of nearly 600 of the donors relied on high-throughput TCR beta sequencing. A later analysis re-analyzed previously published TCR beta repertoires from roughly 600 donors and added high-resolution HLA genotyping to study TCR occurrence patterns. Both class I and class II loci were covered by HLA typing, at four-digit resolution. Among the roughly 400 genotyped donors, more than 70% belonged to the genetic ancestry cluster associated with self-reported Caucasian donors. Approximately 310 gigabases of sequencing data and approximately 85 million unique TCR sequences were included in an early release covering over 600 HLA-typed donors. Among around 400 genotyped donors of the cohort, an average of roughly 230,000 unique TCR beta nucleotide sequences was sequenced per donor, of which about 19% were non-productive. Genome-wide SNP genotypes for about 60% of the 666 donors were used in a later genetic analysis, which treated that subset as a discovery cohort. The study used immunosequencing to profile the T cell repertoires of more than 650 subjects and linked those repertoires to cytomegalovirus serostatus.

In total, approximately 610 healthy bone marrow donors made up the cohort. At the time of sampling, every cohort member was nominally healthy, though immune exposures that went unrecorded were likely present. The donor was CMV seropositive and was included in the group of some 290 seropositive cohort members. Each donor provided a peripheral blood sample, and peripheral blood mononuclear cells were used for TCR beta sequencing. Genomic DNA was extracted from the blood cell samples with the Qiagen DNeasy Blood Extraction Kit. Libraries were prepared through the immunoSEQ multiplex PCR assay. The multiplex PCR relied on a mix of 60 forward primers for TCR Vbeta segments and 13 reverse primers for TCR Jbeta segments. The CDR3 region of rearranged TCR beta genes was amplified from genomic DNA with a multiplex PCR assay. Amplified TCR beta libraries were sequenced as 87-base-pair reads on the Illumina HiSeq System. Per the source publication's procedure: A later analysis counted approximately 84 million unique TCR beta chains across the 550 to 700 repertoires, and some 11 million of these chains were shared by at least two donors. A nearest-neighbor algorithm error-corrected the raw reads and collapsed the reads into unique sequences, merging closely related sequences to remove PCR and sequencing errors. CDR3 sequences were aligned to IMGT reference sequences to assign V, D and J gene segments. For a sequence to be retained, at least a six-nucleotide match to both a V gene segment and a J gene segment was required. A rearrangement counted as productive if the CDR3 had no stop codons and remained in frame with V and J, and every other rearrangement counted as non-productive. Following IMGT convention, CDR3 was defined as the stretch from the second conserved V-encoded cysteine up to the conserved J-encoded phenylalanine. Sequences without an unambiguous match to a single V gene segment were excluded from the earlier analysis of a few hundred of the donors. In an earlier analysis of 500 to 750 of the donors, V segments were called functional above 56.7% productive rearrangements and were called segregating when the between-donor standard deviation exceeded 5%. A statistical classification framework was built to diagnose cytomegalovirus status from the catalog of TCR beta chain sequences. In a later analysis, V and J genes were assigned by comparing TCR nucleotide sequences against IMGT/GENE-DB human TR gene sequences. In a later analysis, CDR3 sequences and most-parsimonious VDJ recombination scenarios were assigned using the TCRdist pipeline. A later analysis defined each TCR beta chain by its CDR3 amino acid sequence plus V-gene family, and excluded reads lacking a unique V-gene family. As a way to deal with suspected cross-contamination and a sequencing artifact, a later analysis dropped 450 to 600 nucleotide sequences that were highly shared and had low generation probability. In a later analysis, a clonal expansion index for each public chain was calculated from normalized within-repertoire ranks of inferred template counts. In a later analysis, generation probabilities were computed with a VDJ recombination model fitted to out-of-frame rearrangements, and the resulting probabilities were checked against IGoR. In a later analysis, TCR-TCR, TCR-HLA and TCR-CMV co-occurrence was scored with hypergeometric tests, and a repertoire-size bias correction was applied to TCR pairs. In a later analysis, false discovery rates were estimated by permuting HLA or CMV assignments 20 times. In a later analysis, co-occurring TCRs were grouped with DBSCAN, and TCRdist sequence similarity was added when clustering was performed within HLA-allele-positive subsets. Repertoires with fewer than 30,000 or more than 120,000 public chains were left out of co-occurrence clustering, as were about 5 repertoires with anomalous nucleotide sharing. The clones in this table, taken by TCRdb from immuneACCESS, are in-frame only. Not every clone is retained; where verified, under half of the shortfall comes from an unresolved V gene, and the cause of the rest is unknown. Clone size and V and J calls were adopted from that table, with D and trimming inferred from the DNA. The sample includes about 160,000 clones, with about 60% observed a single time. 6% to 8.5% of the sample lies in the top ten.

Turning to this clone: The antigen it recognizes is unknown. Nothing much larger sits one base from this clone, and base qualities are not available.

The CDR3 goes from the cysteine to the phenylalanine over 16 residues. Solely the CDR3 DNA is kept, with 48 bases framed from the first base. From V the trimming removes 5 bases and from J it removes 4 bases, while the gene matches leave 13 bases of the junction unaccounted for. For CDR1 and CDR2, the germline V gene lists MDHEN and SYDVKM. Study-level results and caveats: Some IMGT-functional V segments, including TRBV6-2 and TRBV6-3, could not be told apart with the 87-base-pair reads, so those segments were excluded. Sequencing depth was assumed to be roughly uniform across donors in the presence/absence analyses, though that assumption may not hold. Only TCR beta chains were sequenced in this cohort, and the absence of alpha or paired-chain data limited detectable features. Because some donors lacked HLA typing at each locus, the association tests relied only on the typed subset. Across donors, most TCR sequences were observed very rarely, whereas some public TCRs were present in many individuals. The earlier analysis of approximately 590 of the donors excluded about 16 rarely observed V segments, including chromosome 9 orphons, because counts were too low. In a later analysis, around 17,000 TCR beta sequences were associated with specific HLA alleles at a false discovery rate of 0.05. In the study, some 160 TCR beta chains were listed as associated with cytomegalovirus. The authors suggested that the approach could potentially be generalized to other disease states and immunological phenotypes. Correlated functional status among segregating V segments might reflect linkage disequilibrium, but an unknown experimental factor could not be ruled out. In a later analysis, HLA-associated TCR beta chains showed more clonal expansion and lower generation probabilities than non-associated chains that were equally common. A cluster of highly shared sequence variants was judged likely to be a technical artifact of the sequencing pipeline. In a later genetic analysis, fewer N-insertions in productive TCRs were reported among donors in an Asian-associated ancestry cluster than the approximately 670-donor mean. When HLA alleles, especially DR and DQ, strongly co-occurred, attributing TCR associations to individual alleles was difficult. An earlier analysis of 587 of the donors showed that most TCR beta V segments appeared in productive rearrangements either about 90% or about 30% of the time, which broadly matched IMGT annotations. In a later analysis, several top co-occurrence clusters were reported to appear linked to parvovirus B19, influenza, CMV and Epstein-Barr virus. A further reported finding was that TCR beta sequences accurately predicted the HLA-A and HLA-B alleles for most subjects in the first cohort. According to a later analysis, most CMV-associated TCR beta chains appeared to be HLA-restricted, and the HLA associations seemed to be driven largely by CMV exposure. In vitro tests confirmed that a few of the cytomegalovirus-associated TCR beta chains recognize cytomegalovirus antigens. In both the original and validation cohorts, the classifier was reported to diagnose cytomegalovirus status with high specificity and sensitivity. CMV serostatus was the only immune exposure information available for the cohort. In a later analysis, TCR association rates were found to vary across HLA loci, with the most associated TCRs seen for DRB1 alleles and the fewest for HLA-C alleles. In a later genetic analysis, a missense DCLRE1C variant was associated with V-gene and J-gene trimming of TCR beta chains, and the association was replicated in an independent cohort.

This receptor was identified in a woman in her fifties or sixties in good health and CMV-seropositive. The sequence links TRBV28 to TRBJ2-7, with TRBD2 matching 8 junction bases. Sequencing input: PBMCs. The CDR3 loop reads CASSTGGAGGIYEQYF. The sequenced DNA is TGTGCCAGCAGTACCGGTGGGGCGGGAGGAATTTACGAGCAGTACTTC.